This is a list of T cell receptor beta chains from one sample in a study of identical twins. One entry per CDR3 protein results from TCRdb running MiXCR on the 5' RACE reads. The table lists about 730,000 distinct CDR3 sequences, roughly 20% of them singletons. These records were also assigned to another study, of T cells expressing NK-cell markers.

The sample consisted of PBMCs. Every receptor here comes from a woman under 30 in good health. Each CDR3 is given with its conserved first and last residue. The D gene is left open where the match is weak. Size is stated for part of the rows, as once, few or many counts, or as a class when the clone is expanded.

>few|TRBJ2-5|NA|TRBV5-1
CASSPPLLETQYF
TGCGCCAGCAGCCCGCCGTTGTTGGAGACCCAGTACTTC
>few|TRBJ1-1|NA|TRBV12-3/TRBV12-4
CATSLGSPYSEAFF
TGTGCCACCTCGCTGGGGTCACCGTACTCTGAAGCTTTCTTT
>NA|TRBJ2-3|TRBD1|TRBV5-1
CASSPLPGQGEADTQYF
TGCGCCAGCAGCCCCCTTCCGGGACAGGGCGAAGCAGATACGCAGTATTTT
>NA|TRBJ2-1|TRBD2|TRBV20-1
CSARYGGGSYNEQFF
TGCAGTGCTAGATATGGGGGGGGCTCCTACAATGAGCAGTTCTTC
>NA|TRBJ2-1|NA|TRBV9
CASSVEGTSYNEQFF
TGTGCCAGCAGCGTAGAGGGAACTTCCTACAATGAGCAGTTCTTC
>NA|TRBJ2-2|NA|TRBV6-5
CAVQGNTGELFF
TGTGCCGTACAGGGGAACACCGGGGAGCTGTTTTTT
>many|TRBJ2-3|TRBD2|TRBV6-1
CASSAASGHTDTQYF
TGTGCCAGCAGTGCCGCTAGCGGGCACACAGATACGCAGTATTTT
>few|TRBJ1-1|NA|TRBV5-1
CASSLGQHRGTEAFF
TGCGCCAGCAGCCTCGGACAGCATCGAGGAACTGAAGCTTTCTTT
>few|TRBJ1-1|NA|TRBV12-3/TRBV12-4
CASSGGRVAPEAFF
TGTGCCAGCAGTGGCGGCAGGGTAGCCCCTGAAGCTTTCTTT
>few|TRBJ2-7|NA|TRBV10-3
CAISERTGIAGEQYF
TGTGCCATCAGTGAGCGCACAGGGATCGCGGGAGAGCAGTACTTC
>NA|TRBJ2-2|NA|TRBV10-3
CAISESGRAHTGELFF
TGTGCCATCAGTGAGTCAGGCCGGGCCCACACCGGGGAGCTGTTTTTT
>many|TRBJ2-7|NA|TRBV7-9
CASSLDLVPYEQYF
TGTGCCAGCAGCTTGGACCTTGTCCCCTACGAGCAGTACTTC
>NA|TRBJ2-1|NA|TRBV7-9
CASSLGLGQFF
TGTGCCAGCAGCTTGGGGCTAGGGCAGTTCTTC
>many|TRBJ2-1|TRBD2|TRBV3-1
CASSLPGLAVDEQFF
TGTGCCAGCAGCCTTCCGGGACTAGCGGTCGATGAGCAGTTCTTC
>NA|TRBJ2-5|NA|TRBV5-5
CASSQLKSETQYF
TGTGCCAGCAGCCAACTCAAGTCAGAGACCCAGTACTTC
>once|TRBJ2-5|NA|TRBV10-2
CASSESSRLGTQYF
TGCGCCAGCAGTGAGTCGTCGAGACTCGGGACCCAGTACTTC
>NA|TRBJ2-7|NA|TRBV3-1
CASSQGRGLREQYF
TGTGCCAGCAGCCAAGGGCGGGGGCTGCGCGAGCAGTACTTC
>few|TRBJ2-7|NA|TRBV9
CASSADPYSYEQYF
TGTGCCAGCAGCGCCGACCCCTACTCCTACGAGCAGTACTTC
>few|TRBJ2-7|NA|TRBV7-6
CASSLAGLTSYEQYF
TGTGCCAGCAGCTTAGCGGGCCTCACGTCCTACGAGCAGTACTTC
>few|TRBJ2-7|NA|TRBV12-3/TRBV12-4
CASSQGQYYEQYF
TGTGCCAGCAGTCAAGGACAGTACTACGAGCAGTACTTC
>NA|TRBJ2-3|TRBD2|TRBV12-3/TRBV12-4
CASSLAGGGGASDTQYF
TGTGCCAGCAGTTTAGCGGGCGGCGGGGGGGCTTCAGATACGCAGTATTTT
>NA|TRBJ2-2|TRBD1|TRBV3-1
CASRTGGFNTGELFF
TGTGCCAGCAGGACAGGGGGCTTTAACACCGGGGAGCTGTTTTTT
>few|TRBJ2-1|NA|TRBV20-1
CSALISSYNEQFF
TGCAGTGCTCTAATTAGCTCCTACAATGAGCAGTTCTTC
>few|TRBJ1-2|NA|TRBV12-3/TRBV12-4
CASNPGNYGYTF
TGTGCCAGCAACCCCGGGAACTATGGCTACACCTTC
>few|TRBJ1-4|TRBD1|TRBV12-3/TRBV12-4
CASKPGDRFGKLFF
TGTGCCAGCAAGCCAGGGGACAGGTTTGGGAAACTGTTTTTT
>many|TRBJ2-1|TRBD2|TRBV6-1
CASSEGSGGPYNEQFF
TGTGCCAGCAGTGAGGGTTCGGGGGGGCCCTACAATGAGCAGTTCTTC
>NA|TRBJ2-7|NA|TRBV12-3/TRBV12-4
CASNRDNRYEQYF
TGTGCCAGCAACCGGGACAACCGCTACGAGCAGTACTTC
>many|TRBJ2-3|TRBD2|TRBV3-1
CASRGLAGSQDTQYF
TGTGCCTCCAGGGGCCTAGCGGGTTCCCAGGATACGCAGTATTTT
>NA|TRBJ1-5|NA|TRBV6-2/TRBV6-3
CASSYGGWGNQPQHF
TGTGCCAGCAGTTATGGGGGCTGGGGCAATCAGCCCCAGCATTTT
>NA|TRBJ1-1|TRBD1|TRBV7-2
CASSPTPRQGGTEAFF
TGTGCCAGCAGTCCCACTCCTAGACAGGGCGGTACTGAAGCTTTCTTT
>NA|TRBJ2-5|NA|TRBV6-1
CASSAFSDPETQYF
TGTGCCAGCAGTGCCTTCAGCGACCCAGAGACCCAGTACTTC
>few|TRBJ2-7|TRBD1|TRBV5-6
CASSAMTGVSEQYF
TGTGCCAGCAGCGCAATGACAGGGGTGAGCGAGCAGTACTTC
>few|TRBJ1-5|NA|TRBV29-1
CSVEDFPGQPQHF
TGCAGCGTTGAAGATTTTCCCGGTCAGCCCCAGCATTTT
>many|TRBJ2-7|TRBD2|TRBV20-1
CSARSGGTYEQYF
TGCAGTGCTCGTAGCGGGGGTACCTACGAGCAGTACTTC
>NA|TRBJ2-1|TRBD2|TRBV2
CASMGGRFSDEQFF
TGTGCCAGCATGGGCGGGAGATTTAGTGATGAGCAGTTCTTC
>NA|TRBJ1-1|NA|TRBV6-1
CASSAEGRPKTEAFF
TGTGCCAGCAGTGCCGAGGGACGGCCCAAAACTGAAGCTTTCTTT
>NA|TRBJ2-5|NA|TRBV20-1
CSARRGANEETQYF
TGCAGTGCTAGGAGGGGGGCGAACGAGGAGACCCAGTACTTC
>many|TRBJ2-7|TRBD2|TRBV4-3
CASSQIVAGGSYEQYF
TGCGCCAGCAGCCAGATTGTAGCGGGAGGATCCTACGAGCAGTACTTC
>NA|TRBJ2-1|NA|TRBV27
CASSLFVMGTNEQFF
TGTGCCAGCAGTCTGTTCGTGATGGGCACCAATGAGCAGTTCTTC
>NA|TRBJ2-1|NA|TRBV10-3
CAISESRDMQFF
TGTGCCATCAGTGAGTCCCGGGACATGCAGTTCTTC
>NA|TRBJ1-3|TRBD1|TRBV5-5
CASSGNPGGISGNTIYF
TGTGCCAGCAGCGGCAATCCAGGGGGTATCTCTGGAAACACCATATATTTT
>many|TRBJ1-5|NA|TRBV3-1
CASSQGGGNQPQHF
TGTGCCAGCAGCCAAGGTGGAGGCAATCAGCCCCAGCATTTT
>few|TRBJ2-7|NA|TRBV29-1
CSVLLGYEQYF
TGCAGCGTTCTTCTCGGCTACGAGCAGTACTTC
>NA|TRBJ1-5|TRBD1|TRBV6-5
CASTSDRVYQPQHF
TGTGCCAGCACTTCGGACAGGGTTTATCAGCCCCAGCATTTT
>many|TRBJ1-3|NA|TRBV6-1
CASGASRGNTIYF
TGTGCCAGTGGGGCGAGTCGGGGAAACACCATATATTTT
>many|TRBJ2-3|TRBD1|TRBV5-1
CASFLQGALPATQYF
TGCGCCAGCTTCCTACAGGGGGCGCTTCCGGCTACGCAGTATTTT
>NA|TRBJ2-7|TRBD2|TRBV7-9
CASSSLGGRFYEQYF
TGTGCCAGCAGCTCTCTGGGAGGGCGCTTCTACGAGCAGTACTTC
>NA|TRBJ1-4|NA|TRBV18
CASSPPITATNEKLFF
TGTGCCAGCTCACCCCCCATCACCGCAACTAATGAAAAACTGTTTTTT
>NA|TRBJ2-1|NA|TRBV2
CASSEEITGVGSYNEQFF
TGTGCCAGCAGTGAAGAAATAACGGGAGTAGGCTCCTACAATGAGCAGTTCTTC
>few|TRBJ2-3|TRBD2|TRBV14
CASSQRGGASDTQYF
TGTGCCAGCAGCCAACGCGGGGGGGCCTCAGATACGCAGTATTTT
>few|TRBJ2-3|NA|TRBV29-1
CSVDPGSDTQYF
TGCAGCGTCGATCCGGGATCCGATACGCAGTATTTT
>NA|TRBJ2-3|NA|TRBV18
CASSPSRRTDTQYF
TGTGCCAGCTCACCAAGTAGACGCACAGATACGCAGTATTTT
>few|TRBJ2-6|TRBD1|TRBV11-2
CASSLGGTGGSGANVLTF
TGTGCCAGCAGCTTAGGGGGGACAGGGGGATCTGGGGCCAACGTCCTGACTTTC
>few|TRBJ2-3|TRBD2|TRBV12-3/TRBV12-4
CASSFGGRGTDTQYF
TGTGCCAGCAGTTTTGGCGGGAGAGGCACAGATACGCAGTATTTT
>few|TRBJ2-3|NA|TRBV10-1
CASSEAGSGADTQYF
TGCGCCAGCAGTGAAGCCGGGTCAGGGGCAGATACGCAGTATTTT